These 18 T cell receptor beta chains came from one sample sequenced in a study of control samples from healthy donors and cancer patients. Repertoires were generated with immunoSEQ multiplex PCR, while TCRdb's copy carries only in-frame clones and drops some. The data hold under 200,000 clones, with around 90% observed a single time. Source material: blood. These receptors came from a woman aged 30 to 39 in good health.

The V call is TRBV10-1, the J call TRBJ2-1; 10 nucleotides agree with TRBD2. CDR1 WNHNN and CDR2 SYGVQD come from the germline V gene (reference sequence). The CDR3 is made up of 13 amino acids. The ends lost 5 bases at V and 9 bases at J; junction bases unmatched: 4. CDR3 amino acids: CASSSGGAGEQFF. CDR3 DNA: TGCGCCAGCAGTAGCGGGGGGGCAGGTGAGCAGTTCTTC.

V and J are TRBV7-9 and TRBJ2-3, with D hard to call. V gave up 3 bases and J gave up 2 bases, with 9 bases separating them. Germline V gene lookup returns CDR1 SEHNR and CDR2 FQNEAQ (reference sequence). The CDR3 is 14 residues long. CDR3 residues: CASSLESDTDTQYF. The CDR3 nucleotides read TGTGCCAGCAGCTTGGAGTCGGACACAGATACGCAGTATTTT.

The V gene is TRBV7-8, the J gene TRBJ1-2, with D maybe TRBD1 (5 bases). There are 13 residues in the CDR3. Germline V lookup: CDR1 SGHVS, CDR2 FQNEAQ. Between the trimmed V and J ends, which lost 1 base and 7 bases, there was a span of 10 bases. CDR3 protein: CASSLEGEGGYTF. CDR3 sequence (DNA): TGTGCCAGCAGCTTAGAAGGGGAGGGTGGCTACACCTTC.

The chain couples TRBV5-1 to TRBJ1-1; no firm D call. V dropped 5 bases and J dropped 0 bases, with 8 bases sitting between them. The CDR3 sequence is 13 residues long. CDR1 SGHRS and CDR2 YFSETQ come from the germline V gene. The CDR3 is CASSGPLNTEAFF. The CDR3 DNA reads TGCGCCAGCAGTGGACCTTTGAACACTGAAGCTTTCTTT.

V gene TRBV7-9 combines with J gene TRBJ1-6; 7 bases fit TRBD1. This CDR3 has 15 amino acids. Germline CDR1 reads SEHNR; CDR2 reads FQNEAQ (reference sequence). V shed 10 bases and J 7 bases; nucleotides not matched to a gene: 13. CDR3 nucleotide sequence: TGTGCCACTGGGACAGAGATGACGGTGAATTCACCCCTCCACTTT. It is translated as CATGTEMTVNSPLHF.

CDR3 sequence (DNA): TGTGCCAGCAGCTCCAGGGGGGGACTTTTCAGGGCTAATGAAAAACTGTTTTTT. It translates to CASSSRGGLFRANEKLFF. The J gene is TRBJ1-4, the V gene TRBV7-8; 7 positions match TRBD1. The CDR3 length is 18 residues. The junction had 14 bases not matched to a gene; V was cut back by 4 bases and J by 3 bases. The germline V gene has CDR1 SGHVS and CDR2 FQNEAQ.

This chain connects TRBV2 to TRBJ2-1; 9 bases fit TRBD2. The CDR3 covers 15 residues. Trimming took 3 bases from V and 3 from J; bases not matched to a gene: 3. The germline V gene has CDR1 SNHLY and CDR2 FYNNEI. As DNA, the CDR3 is TGTGCCAGCAGTGAGTTAGCGGGAGTCTACAATGAGCAGTTCTTC. As protein: CASSELAGVYNEQFF.

The J gene is TRBJ2-7, the V gene TRBV29-1; the match to TRBD1 covers 8 bases. CDR1 is SQVTM, CDR2 ANQGSEA, per germline. Trimming at V came to 3 bases and at J to 2 bases, leaving 3 bases not matched to a gene. The CDR3 consists of 13 residues. CDR3 in DNA: TGCAGCGTTGAGTGGACAGGGACCTACGAGCAGTACTTC. Its translation is CSVEWTGTYEQYF.

CDR3 DNA sequence: TGTGCCAGCAGTTACAGGGGGCGGTACACTGAAGCTTTCTTT. This gives the protein CASSYRGRYTEAFF. The gene calls are TRBV6-2 or TRBV6-3 and TRBJ1-1; 7 nucleotides line up with TRBD1. The CDR3 contains 14 residues. Trimming took 2 bases from V and 3 from J; bases not matched to a gene: 3. CDR1 MNHEY and CDR2 SVGEGT come from the germline V gene.

The chain carries TRBV11-2 and TRBJ2-7, with TRBD2 matching over 11 bases. Germline V gene lookup returns CDR1 SGHAT and CDR2 FQNNGV. J lost 3 bases, V lost 3 bases, and 4 bases had no gene match. CDR3 length: 15 amino acids. Written as DNA, the CDR3 is TGTGCCAGCAGCTTTGGGACTAGCGGTTTCTACGAGCAGTACTTC. Translating gives CASSFGTSGFYEQYF.

In its sample, this clone was seen once. As DNA, the CDR3 is TGCGCCAGCAGCCAAGAAACCGGGACTAGCAATTTTAATGAGCAGTTCTTC. Amino acids: CASSQETGTSNFNEQFF. The V gene is TRBV4-1, the J gene TRBJ2-1; TRBD2 matches at 9 bases. Germline loops: CDR1 MGHRA, CDR2 YSYEKL. The CDR3 is made up of 17 amino acids. Trimming took 0 bases from V and 7 from J; bases not matched to a gene: 10.

V and J are TRBV6-6 and TRBJ1-1; D remains ambiguous. V was clipped by 2 bases and J by 7 bases, with 8 bases between them. The length of the CDR3 is 12 residues. Germline V CDR1 and CDR2: MNHNY, SVGAGI (reference sequence). Here the CDR3 reads CASSYEGVEAFF. CDR3 DNA: TGTGCCAGCAGTTACGAGGGAGTTGAAGCTTTCTTT.

This clone has just a few counts. The V gene is TRBV2, the J gene TRBJ1-2, with TRBD1 matching 7 bases. The germline V gene has CDR1 SNHLY and CDR2 FYNNEI. J was trimmed by 4 bases and V by 0 bases; bases with no gene match: 23. The length of the CDR3 is 21 residues. CDR3 DNA sequence: TGTGCCAGCAGTGAAGCGCGGACAGGATCCCCAAGATCCGGGGACTCCTATGGCTACACCTTC. Translation gives CASSEARTGSPRSGDSYGYTF.

The CDR3 here is CASSRAVTSGSNEQFF. CDR3 nucleotides: TGTGCCAGCAGCCGGGCGGTCACTAGCGGGAGTAATGAGCAGTTCTTC. The V and J genes are TRBV7-2 and TRBJ2-1; the match to TRBD2 covers 11 bases. Per germline, CDR1 SGHTA and CDR2 FQGNSA. The CDR3 consists of 16 residues. V shed 5 bases, J shed 7 bases, and the junction held 10 bases outside the gene matches.

The rearrangement joins TRBV7-9 to TRBJ2-2; D gene uncertain. The CDR3 spans 14 residues. Per germline, CDR1 SEHNR and CDR2 FQNEAQ (reference sequence). Trimming cost V 6 bases and J 0 bases, with 8 bases left between them. The CDR3 coding sequence is TGTGCCAGCAGGGCTCAGTCGAACACCGGGGAGCTGTTTTTT. The encoded protein is CASRAQSNTGELFF.

The rearrangement uses TRBV24-1 and TRBJ2-1, with 7 nucleotides matching TRBD2. The CDR3 length is 14 residues. The germline gives CDR1 KGHDR, CDR2 SFDVKD. V shed 5 bases and J 6 bases; nucleotides not matched to a gene: 6. CDR3 bases: TGTGCCACCAGTGGGACTAGTCGGGGCAATGAGCAGTTCTTC. Amino acids: CATSGTSRGNEQFF.

In its sample, this clone was seen once. The rearrangement joins TRBV3-1 (or the pseudogene TRBV3-2) to TRBJ2-1, with unresolved D. Trimming stripped 0 bases from V and 6 bases from J, with 12 bases between. CDR1 is LGHDT and CDR2 is YNNKEL in the germline V gene (reference sequence). This CDR3 has 15 amino acids. The CDR3 region is CASSQDMLAANEQFF. The CDR3 DNA reads as TGTGCCAGCAGCCAAGATATGTTGGCGGCCAATGAGCAGTTCTTC.

V usage is TRBV30 and J usage is TRBJ1-5; D might be TRBD1 (6 bases). CDR1 and CDR2 (germline): GTSNPN, SVGIG (reference sequence). Trimming left V 3 bases short and J 7 bases short, with 13 bases between. This CDR3 spans 13 amino acids. In DNA form, the CDR3 reads TGTGCCTGGAGCATGGGGGCCCACCAGCCCCAGCATTTT. Translating it yields CAWSMGAHQPQHF.